The following is a TCR beta chain sequence with its context. Its antigen is unidentified. PCR primers comprised 60 Vbeta and 13 Jbeta primers. Profiling relied on immunoSEQ multiplex PCR, and the TCRdb table lists in-frame clones only, not all of them. The sample has some 200,000 clones, roughly 80% seen once. This sample stems from a study of cytomegalovirus exposure and HLA in healthy donors. Study information: Just over 80% of approximately 400 genotyped donors fell in the Caucasian-associated ancestry cluster. Study-level results: According to the study, around 150 TCR beta chains were cytomegalovirus-associated. An observed cluster of highly shared sequence variants was recorded as a likely sequencing artifact.

The clonotype comes from a woman aged 40 to 49 in good health and CMV-seronegative. Sequencing was carried out using PBMCs.

CDR3 coding DNA: TGTGCCAGCTCAGAGACTACCCTTTTTCGGGGAAGCACAGATACGCAGTATTTT. It specifies CASSETTLFRGSTDTQYF. The V and J genes are TRBV18 and TRBJ2-3; D is perhaps TRBD2 (5 bases). V was shortened by 5 bases and J by 0 bases, with 21 bases between the two germline ends. Germline CDR1 is KGHSH and CDR2 is LQKENI. The CDR3 runs 18 residues. Variable domain in full (rest from reference TRBV18 and TRBJ2-3): NAGVMQNPRHLVRRRGQEARLRCSPMKGHSHVYWYRQLPEEGLKFMVYLQKENIIDESGMPKERFSAEFPKEGPSILRIQQVVRGDSAAYFCASSETTLFRGSTDTQYFGPGTRLTVL.